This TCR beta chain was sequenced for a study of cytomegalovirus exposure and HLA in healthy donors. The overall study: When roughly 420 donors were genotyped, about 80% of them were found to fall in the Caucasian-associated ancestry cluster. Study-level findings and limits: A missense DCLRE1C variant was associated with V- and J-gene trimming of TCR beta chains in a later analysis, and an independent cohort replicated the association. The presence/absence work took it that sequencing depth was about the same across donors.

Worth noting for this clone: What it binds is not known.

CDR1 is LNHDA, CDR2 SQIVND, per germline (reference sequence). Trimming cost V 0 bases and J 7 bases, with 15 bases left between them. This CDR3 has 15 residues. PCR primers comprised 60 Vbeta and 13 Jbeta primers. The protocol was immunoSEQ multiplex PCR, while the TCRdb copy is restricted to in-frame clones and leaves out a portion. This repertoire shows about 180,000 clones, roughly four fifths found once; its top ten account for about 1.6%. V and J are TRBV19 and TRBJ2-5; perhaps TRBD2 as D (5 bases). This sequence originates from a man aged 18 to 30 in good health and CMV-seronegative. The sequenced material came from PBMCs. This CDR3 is CASSIDPSGDGTQYF. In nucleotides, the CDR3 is TGTGCCAGTAGTATAGATCCCAGCGGAGACGGGACCCAGTACTTC.